The next 4 T cell receptor beta chains were all read from a single sample in a study of post-analysis software for immune sequencing data. Study-wide results and limits: TRBV segments more frequent in patients than in controls numbered several and included TRBV5-6, TRBV5-1 and TRBV20-1.

Antigens of these TCRs are unknown. Researchers reported that TCR beta cDNA libraries carried unique molecular identifiers. TCRdb ran MiXCR on the PCR reads and lists one entry per CDR3 protein. In the table there are hundreds of thousands of distinct CDR3 sequences, roughly 36% of which are singletons. The sequenced sample consisted of blood. These receptors all stem from a girl aged 5-17 years with multiple sclerosis.

This clonotype was found a few times. The gene calls are TRBV7-2 and TRBJ2-5, with D perhaps matching TRBD1 or TRBD2 (6 bases each). V lost 5 bases and J lost 1, with 11 bases in between. There are 14 residues in the CDR3. The germline gives CDR1 SGHTA, CDR2 FQGNSA. CDR3 nucleotides: TGTGCCAGCAGCCGCTCGGGGGCCCAAGAGACCCAGTACTTC. This encodes CASSRSGAQETQYF.

With regard to this clonotype: One end of the junction fails to match germline, which may point to a read error. J is TRBJ1-6 and V is TRBV4-1, with D uncertain. The germline CDR1 and CDR2 sequences are MGHRA and YSYEKL. The CDR3 is 16 residues long. The CDR3 here is CASSQEAQSYNSPRHF. CDR3 DNA: TGCGCCAGCAGCCAAGAGGCCCAGAGCTATAATTCACCCCGCCACTTT.

Only a few counts were recorded for this clonotype. J is TRBJ2-7 and V is TRBV6-6; D is uncertain. V lost 6 bases and J 4 bases, leaving 13 bases between the germline ends. Germline V CDR1 and CDR2: MNHNY, SVGAGI (reference sequence). This CDR3 has 13 amino acids. The CDR3 nucleotides read TGTGCCAGCAGGTCCCCCCTAGGGTACGAGCAGTACTTC. It is translated as CASRSPLGYEQYF.

This clonotype was picked up many times. The chain employs TRBV5-1 and TRBJ2-3; D gene unclear. The CDR3 contains 12 residues. V lost 4 bases and J lost 5, with 8 bases in between. Germline values: CDR1 SGHRS, CDR2 YFSETQ. The CDR3 DNA reads as TGCGCCAGCAGCCAACTGGGAGATACGCAGTATTTT. Translating gives CASSQLGDTQYF.